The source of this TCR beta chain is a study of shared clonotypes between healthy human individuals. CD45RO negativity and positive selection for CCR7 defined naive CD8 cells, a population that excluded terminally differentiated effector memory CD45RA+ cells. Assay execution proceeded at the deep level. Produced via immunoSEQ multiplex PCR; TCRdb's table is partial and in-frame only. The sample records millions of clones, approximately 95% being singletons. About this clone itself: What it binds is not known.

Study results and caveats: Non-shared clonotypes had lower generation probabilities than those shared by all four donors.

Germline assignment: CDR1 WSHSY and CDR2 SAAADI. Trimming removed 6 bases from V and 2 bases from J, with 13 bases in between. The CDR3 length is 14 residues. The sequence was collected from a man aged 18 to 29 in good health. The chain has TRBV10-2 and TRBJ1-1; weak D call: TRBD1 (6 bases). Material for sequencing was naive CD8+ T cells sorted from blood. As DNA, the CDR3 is TGCGCCAGCAGAAGACAGGCTCAAAACACTGAAGCTTTCTTT. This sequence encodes CASRRQAQNTEAFF.